Following are 19 T cell receptor beta chains from one sample sequenced in a study of blood T cell repertoires in COVID-19. Sequencing used immunoSEQ multiplex PCR; TCRdb keeps in-frame clones, though not all of them. The table shows some 200,000 clones, with approximately 84% occurring only once. Sequencing was performed on peripheral blood. The receptors stem from a human donor with acute or convalescent COVID-19. The donor label of this sample is uncertain.

The gene calls are TRBV21-1 and TRBJ2-5; the table's TRBD2 call for D was not verified on the DNA. TRBV21-1 is annotated as a pseudogene. There are 21 residues in the CDR3. The CDR3 DNA follows: TGTGCCAGCAGCAAAGTAGGAGCGGGAGGGCCCGGGATTAATCCCCAAGAGACCCAGTACTTC. Translated, it gives CASSKVGAGGPGINPQETQYF.

The rearrangement uses TRBV5-1 and TRBJ2-6, with TRBD1 matching over 10 bases. The junction had 5 bases not matched to a gene; V was cut back by 4 bases and J by 1 base. There are 17 residues in the CDR3. In germline, CDR1 is SGHRS, CDR2 YFSETQ. The CDR3 bases are TGCGCCAGCAGCATGGACAGGGGGTCGTCTGGGGCCAACGTCCTGACTTTC. This encodes CASSMDRGSSGANVLTF.

The genes are TRBV12-3 or TRBV12-4 and TRBJ1-2, with 9 bases aligning to TRBD1. V was clipped by 7 bases and J by 7 bases; unmatched bases: 4. The CDR3 has 12 amino acids. In DNA form, the CDR3 reads TGTGCCAGCAAAACAGGGGGCGGTGGCTACACCTTC. Translated: CASKTGGGGYTF.

The chain is built from TRBV15 and TRBJ1-1; TRBD1 is a possible D gene (5 bases). The CDR3 runs to 17 residues. Trimming took off 0 bases at V and 4 bases at J, with 18 bases between the two ends. The germline CDR1 and CDR2 sequences are LNHNV and YYDKDF (reference sequence). CDR3 amino acids: CATSRDSSSGRATEAFF. CDR3 sequence (DNA): TGTGCCACCAGCAGAGATTCAAGTAGTGGCAGGGCCACTGAAGCTTTCTTT.

The V and J genes are TRBV14 and TRBJ2-7; 9 bases map to TRBD1. V gave up 4 bases and J gave up 3 bases; unmatched junction bases: 10. CDR1 is SGHDN and CDR2 is FVKESK in the germline V gene. This CDR3 is 16 amino acids long. This CDR3 reads CASSPNRGQGIYEQYF. CDR3 bases: TGTGCCAGCAGCCCGAACCGGGGACAGGGAATCTACGAGCAGTACTTC.

The chain links TRBV11-2 to TRBJ2-1; D is perhaps TRBD2 (6 bases). This CDR3 is built from 16 residues. Germline CDR1 SGHAT, CDR2 FQNNGV. V shed 6 bases and J shed 9 bases, with 24 bases lying between them. CDR3 sequence: CASRSLLGGGSVEQFF. The CDR3 nucleotides are TGTGCCAGCAGGAGCCTTCTCGGAGGAGGGTCGGTTGAGCAGTTCTTC.

This chain connects TRBV5-4 to TRBJ1-1, with D maybe TRBD1 (5 bases). This CDR3 contains 15 residues. The germline V gene has CDR1 SGHNT and CDR2 YYREEE (reference sequence). Trimming pared 0 bases from V and 1 base from J, leaving 10 bases between. CDR3 sequence (DNA): TGTGCCAGCAGCTTGGATAGGGGAACGAACACTGAAGCTTTCTTT. This encodes CASSLDRGTNTEAFF.

The chain is built from TRBV30 and TRBJ2-5; 9 nucleotides align to TRBD2. V was pared by 2 bases and J by 3 bases, with 4 bases of the junction left unmatched. Germline V CDR1 and CDR2: GTSNPN, SVGIG (reference sequence). This CDR3 comprises 14 residues. CDR3 sequence (DNA): TGTGCCTGGAGTTCGACTAGCGGAAAAGAGACCCAGTACTTC. Translation: CAWSSTSGKETQYF.

Turning to this clone: Other DNA sequences from this sample encode an identical CDR3 as well. This chain joins TRBV5-6 and TRBJ2-5, with 12 nucleotides matching TRBD1. Per the germline V gene, CDR1 is SGHDT and CDR2 is YYEEEE. The CDR3 totals 16 residues. Trimming cost V 4 bases and J 2 bases; bases outside gene matches: 6. The DNA of the CDR3 is TGTGCCAGCAGCCTAGGGACAGGGGGCCATCAAGAGACCCAGTACTTC. Residues: CASSLGTGGHQETQYF.

The gene calls are TRBV28 and TRBJ2-1; maybe TRBD1 (5 bases). CDR1 and CDR2 (germline): MDHEN, SYDVKM. Trimming took off 5 bases at V and 2 bases at J, with 13 bases between the two ends. The CDR3 totals 15 residues. The CDR3 coding sequence is TGTGCCAGCAGTCCCCCAGGGCGAACCTACAATGAGCAGTTCTTC. It yields the protein CASSPPGRTYNEQFF. The entire variable domain, with the rest obtained from reference TRBV28 and TRBJ2-1, is as follows: DVKVTQSSRYLVKRTGEKVFLECVQDMDHENMFWYRQDPGLGLRLIYFSYDVKMKEKGDIPEGYSVSREKKERFSLILESASTNQTSMYLCASSPPGRTYNEQFFGPGTRLTVL.

The chain is built from TRBV2 and TRBJ1-2; 7 positions agree with TRBD1. The CDR3 length is 16 residues. V trimming: 3 bases; J trimming: 3 bases; junction bases outside the gene matches: 10. The V gene's germline CDR1 is SNHLY and CDR2 FYNNEI. CDR3 in DNA: TGTGCCAGCAGTGACGAACAGGGGATTAGGGACTATGGCTACACCTTC. Its protein is CASSDEQGIRDYGYTF.

On this clone itself: One end of the junction is discordant with germline, which a read error may explain. The chain joins TRBV7-7 to TRBJ1-5; 9 positions agree with TRBD1. This CDR3 contains 19 residues. Germline V gene sequence: CDR1 SSHAT, CDR2 FNYEAQ (reference sequence). CDR3 amino acids: CASSPKAGQGGQGNQPQHF. CDR3 sequence (DNA): TGTGCTAGCAGCCCCAAGGCGGGACAGGGAGGACAAGGCAATCAGCCCCAGCATTTT.

The chain uses TRBV19 and TRBJ1-1; no clear D. The V gene lost 5 bases and the J gene lost 3 bases, with 10 bases spanning the gap. The germline V gene has CDR1 LNHDA and CDR2 SQIVND (reference sequence). There are 13 residues in the CDR3. Written as DNA, the CDR3 is TGTGCCAGTAGTCCCCGGTTATACACTGAAGCTTTCTTT. It encodes CASSPRLYTEAFF. The full variable domain, completed using reference TRBV19 and TRBJ1-1, is DGGITQSPKYLFRKEGQNVTLSCEQNLNHDAMYWYRQDPGQGLRLIYYSQIVNDFQKGDIAEGYSVSREKKESFPLTVTSAQKNPTAFYLCASSPRLYTEAFFGQGTRLTVV.

The chain links TRBV19 to TRBJ1-1; TRBD1 is a possible D gene (6 bases). V was cut by 4 bases and J by 4 bases, with 19 bases left in between. Germline values: CDR1 LNHDA, CDR2 SQIVND (reference sequence). The CDR3 totals 16 residues. The CDR3 nucleotides read TGTGCCAGTAGTAATACCCCGGGACAAGGAAGCACTGAAGCTTTCTTT. Its translation: CASSNTPGQGSTEAFF.

The rearrangement links TRBV29-1 to TRBJ1-1; 8 nucleotides match TRBD1. The junction had 4 bases not matched to a gene; V was cut back by 4 bases and J by 3 bases. CDR3 length: 13 amino acids. Germline loops: CDR1 SQVTM, CDR2 ANQGSEA. This chain's CDR3 is CSVGTGGDTEAFF. The CDR3 DNA is TGCAGCGTTGGAACAGGGGGGGACACTGAAGCTTTCTTT.

The chain employs TRBV3-1 (or the pseudogene TRBV3-2) and TRBJ1-1; 8 bases map to TRBD1. Germline V lookup: CDR1 LGHDT, CDR2 YNNKEL (reference sequence). V lost 5 bases to trimming and J lost 3 bases; unmatched junction nucleotides: 11. This CDR3 contains 16 residues. The CDR3 nucleotides are TGTGCCAGCAGCTCTAGGACAGGGCGGGGAGACACTGAAGCTTTCTTT. Amino acid sequence: CASSSRTGRGDTEAFF.

In this sample, this clone turned up a few times. The rearrangement uses TRBV14 and TRBJ2-5; the match to TRBD1 covers 11 bases. Germline CDR1 reads SGHDN; CDR2 reads FVKESK. The CDR3 sequence is 15 residues long. V gave up 1 base and J gave up 5 bases; unmatched junction bases: 3. The CDR3, as DNA: TGTGCCAGCAGCCAAGGGACAGGGGGCGGTGAGACCCAGTACTTC. Residues: CASSQGTGGGETQYF.

V is TRBV9 and J is TRBJ2-7; D gene ambiguous. Germline CDR1 is SGDLS and CDR2 is YYNGEE. Trimming took 0 bases from V and 3 from J, leaving 10 bases between them. This CDR3 is 14 amino acids long. CDR3 in amino acids: CASSVETGDYEQYF. Here the CDR3 DNA reads TGTGCCAGCAGCGTAGAGACTGGCGACTACGAGCAGTACTTC.

This clone was picked up one time. The V call is TRBV5-5, the J call TRBJ1-1; 9 bases match TRBD1. Germline V gene data show CDR1 as SGHKS and CDR2 as YYEKEE (reference sequence). The V and J ends lost 4 bases and 8 bases, in that order; junction bases with no gene match: 9. This CDR3 spans 14 amino acids. The CDR3 reads CASSRRDRAGEAFF. Written as DNA, the CDR3 is TGTGCCAGCAGCCGAAGGGACAGGGCAGGGGAAGCTTTCTTT. The entire variable domain, with the rest obtained from reference TRBV5-5 and TRBJ1-1, is as follows: DAGVTQSPTHLIKTRGQQVTLRCSPISGHKSVSWYQQVLGQGPQFIFQYYEKEERGRGNFPDRFSARQFPNYSSELNVNALLLGDSALYLCASSRRDRAGEAFFGQGTRLTVV.